Reported below is one TCR beta chain. From germline, CDR1 is MNHEY and CDR2 SVGEGT. The trim removed 5 bases at V and 6 bases at J, leaving 12 bases unmatched. The CDR3 totals 16 residues. These data come from a study of blood T cell repertoires in COVID-19. Study-wide background: Samples of COVID-19 (acute and convalescent) were obtained from the United States, Italy and Spain. Sources were T cells, B-cell-depleted T cells, or PBMCs; the material itself was cDNA or gDNA.

Authors' processing steps: The authors estimated nucleated cell counts from reference gene primer amplification. Profiled with immunoSEQ multiplex PCR; TCRdb holds only in-frame clones, not every one. V and J calls and clone size follow that table, whereas D and trimming were derived from the DNA. The table records 70,000 or so clones, around 90% of them present only once. The sample was peripheral blood. The clonotype was recovered from a woman in her forties or fifties with acute or convalescent COVID-19. V usage is TRBV6-2 or TRBV6-3 and J usage is TRBJ1-5, with TRBD1 matching 8 bases. The CDR3 is CASSTRNDRGLQPQHF. The DNA of the CDR3 is TGTGCCAGCAGTACTCGAAACGACAGGGGACTTCAGCCCCAGCATTTT.